This paragraph covers one T cell receptor beta chain sequence. The antigen remains unidentified. Trimming pared 2 bases from V and 3 bases from J, leaving 10 bases between. This CDR3 has 13 amino acids. Germline V gives CDR1 GTSNPN, CDR2 SVGIG (reference sequence). This entry is derived from a study of beta chain features in type 1 diabetes. The authors reverse transcribed all of the isolated RNA, so sequencing captured expressed TCRB transcripts. Sequenced by immunoSEQ multiplex PCR; TCRdb stores in-frame clones only, minus some. This sample yields about 700,000 clones, of which under 15% are seen a single time; 0.022% belongs to the top ten. Regarding the study as a whole: Shorter TCRB CDR3s, moderately but significantly so, marked every one of the four CD4+ subsets in Type 1 diabetes patients.

The clonotype comes from a man between 18 and 35 years old with type 1 diabetes. Input material: naive CD4+ T cells from blood. V and J are TRBV30 and TRBJ1-1; maybe TRBD1 (6 bases). The CDR3 DNA follows: TGTGCCTGGAGTTCGGGGGGGCACACTGAAGCTTTCTTT. This sequence encodes CAWSSGGHTEAFF.